This entry lists 8 T cell receptor beta chains sequenced from one sample in a study of T cell responses to AZD1222 COVID-19 vaccine. TCRdb's copy holds only in-frame clones and misses some; the assay was immunoSEQ multiplex PCR. The sample has 95,000 to 110,000 clones, about 90% seen once. The source material was peripheral blood, sampled 28 days after the second AZD1222 dose. Every receptor here comes from an adult who received the AZD1222 COVID-19 vaccine.

The chain employs TRBV27 and TRBJ2-1; 8 bases map to TRBD2. There are 15 residues in the CDR3. Germline values: CDR1 MNHEY, CDR2 SMNVEV (reference sequence). J was trimmed by 7 bases and V by 7 bases; bases with no gene match: 12. DNA of the CDR3: TGTGCCAGCATACTTTTATCGGGAGGGGTGAATGAGCAGTTCTTC. It codes for CASILLSGGVNEQFF.

Of note for this clone: This sample also contains other DNA sequences that code for the same CDR3. The chain carries TRBV27 and TRBJ2-1; D unclear. This CDR3 contains 13 residues. CDR1 and CDR2 (germline): MNHEY, SMNVEV (reference sequence). Trimming cost V 2 bases and J 4 bases, with 6 bases left between them. The CDR3 here is CASSLGLYNEQFF. The CDR3 nucleotides are TGTGCCAGCAGTTTAGGTCTGTACAATGAGCAGTTCTTC.

The chain combines TRBV5-1 with TRBJ1-4, with D hard to call. Deletions cut 0 bases from V and 6 bases from J, with 6 bases between. CDR1 is SGHRS, CDR2 YFSETQ, per germline. The CDR3 is 13 residues long. CDR3 in DNA: TGCGCCAGCAGCTTGGACAACGATGAAAAACTGTTTTTT. It encodes CASSLDNDEKLFF. Using reference TRBV5-1 and TRBJ1-4 for the parts outside the CDR3, the full variable domain is KAGVTQTPRYLIKTRGQQVTLSCSPISGHRSVSWYQQTPGQGLQFLFEYFSETQRNKGNFPGRFSGRQFSNSRSEMNVSTLELGDSALYLCASSLDNDEKLFFGSGTQLSVL.

As DNA, the CDR3 is TGTGCCACCTCTCAGGGGAACTCCTATAATTCACCCCTCCACTTT. This translates into CATSQGNSYNSPLHF. The rearrangement uses TRBV25-1 and TRBJ1-6; D perhaps matches TRBD1 (6 bases). The CDR3 sequence is 15 residues long. Between the trimmed V and J ends, which lost 10 bases and 0 bases, there was a span of 13 bases. Germline values: CDR1 MGHDK, CDR2 SYGVNS.

V usage is TRBV27 and J usage is TRBJ1-1; D ambiguous. CDR3 length: 16 residues. CDR1 is MNHEY and CDR2 is SMNVEV in the germline V gene (reference sequence). Deletions cut 6 bases from V and 6 bases from J, with 23 bases between. The CDR3 DNA is TGTGCCAGCAGACATACTTGGTGGGCCTCTACGTCTGAAGCTTTCTTT. Its protein is CASRHTWWASTSEAFF.

This clone appeared a single time. V and J are TRBV3-1 (or the pseudogene TRBV3-2) and TRBJ1-4; 7 positions match TRBD1. There are 15 residues in the CDR3. Germline-derived CDR1 and CDR2 are LGHDT and YNNKEL (reference sequence). J was trimmed by 10 bases and V by 3 bases; bases with no gene match: 11. The CDR3 sequence: CASSQIRQGSGKLFF. The CDR3 DNA is TGTGCCAGCAGCCAGATTCGACAGGGCAGCGGAAAACTGTTTTTT.

The gene calls are TRBV3-1 (or the pseudogene TRBV3-2) and TRBJ2-7, with a weak D call TRBD1 (6 bases). Germline V gene lookup returns CDR1 LGHDT and CDR2 YNNKEL (reference sequence). Trimming removed 3 bases from V and 1 base from J, with 16 bases in between. This CDR3 region has 16 residues. The CDR3 sequence: CASSQDIGTSSYEQYF. DNA for the CDR3: TGTGCCAGCAGCCAGGATATCGGGACATCTTCCTACGAGCAGTACTTC.

The chain is built from TRBV20-1 and TRBJ2-3, with unresolved D. The CDR3 loop spans 15 amino acids. Trimming removed 3 bases from V and 4 bases from J, with 17 bases in between. CDR1 and CDR2 (germline): DFQATT, SNEGSKA (reference sequence). In DNA form, the CDR3 reads TGCAGTGCTAGTCGGCATGCGAGTCGCGCAGATACGCAGTATTTT. This sequence encodes CSASRHASRADTQYF.